This entry concerns a single TCR beta chain. The record originates from a study of blood T cell repertoires in COVID-19. Study-level background: Donors in the United States, Italy and Spain gave samples during acute or convalescent COVID-19. Sources were T cells, B-cell-depleted T cells, or PBMCs; the material itself was cDNA or gDNA.

Under the authors' procedure: Amplifying reference gene primers gave estimates of nucleated cell counts. Produced via immunoSEQ multiplex PCR; TCRdb's table is partial and in-frame only. V, J and clone size reflect that table, while D and trimming were determined from the DNA. Of around 200,000 clones in the sample, around 79% were seen once. The ends were cut back, 0 bases at V and 4 bases at J, with 5 bases in the middle. The germline gives CDR1 KGHSY, CDR2 FQNENV. The CDR3 contains 13 residues. This sequence was found in a man aged 50-60 years who had recovered from COVID-19. This rearrangement joins TRBV16 to TRBJ2-3, with a tentative D call TRBD2 (5 bases). Sequencing was carried out using peripheral blood. The CDR3 here is CASSQSRADTQYF. In DNA, the CDR3 is TGTGCCAGCAGCCAATCGAGGGCAGATACGCAGTATTTT.